This T cell receptor (beta chain) was identified during a study of blood T cell repertoires in COVID-19. Study context: Acute and convalescent COVID-19 samples came from the United States, Italy and Spain. Sources were T cells, B-cell-depleted T cells, or PBMCs; the material itself was cDNA or gDNA.

Trimming cost V 0 bases and J 11 bases, with 11 bases left between them. This CDR3 region has 12 residues. In germline, CDR1 is SGHDT, CDR2 YYEEEE. Per the study methods: Using reference gene primer amplification, nucleated cell counts were estimated. Profiled with immunoSEQ multiplex PCR; TCRdb holds only in-frame clones, not every one. The V and J calls and the clone size are those of that table, but D and trimming were determined from the DNA. The sample yields 180,000 or so clones, more than 85% seen once. Categorization into cohorts depended on clinical history that participants reported. The chain carries TRBV5-6 and TRBJ1-1, with D possibly TRBD1 on 5 matching bases. Sequencing was done on a sample of PBMCs or T cells enriched from blood (not recorded which). The origin of this receptor is a human donor with acute COVID-19. The donor label of this sample is uncertain. For the CDR3, the DNA is TGTGCCAGCAGCTTGGGGGCCAGGGATGCTTTCTTT. Its protein is CASSLGARDAFF.